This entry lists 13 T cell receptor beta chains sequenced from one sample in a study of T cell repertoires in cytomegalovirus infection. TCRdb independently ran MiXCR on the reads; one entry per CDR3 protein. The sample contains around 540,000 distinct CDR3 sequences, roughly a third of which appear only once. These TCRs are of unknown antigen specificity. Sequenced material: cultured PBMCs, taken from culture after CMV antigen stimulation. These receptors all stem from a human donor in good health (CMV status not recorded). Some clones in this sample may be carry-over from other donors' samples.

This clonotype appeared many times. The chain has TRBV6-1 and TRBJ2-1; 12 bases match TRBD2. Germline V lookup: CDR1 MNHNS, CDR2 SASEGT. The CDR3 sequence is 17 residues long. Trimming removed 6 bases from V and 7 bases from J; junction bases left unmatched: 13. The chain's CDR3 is CASSTEGASGRENEQFF. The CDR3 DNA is TGTGCCAGCAGCACCGAAGGAGCTAGCGGGAGGGAGAATGAGCAGTTCTTC.

The CDR3, as DNA: TGTGCCAGCACCCGGGACGCGGTCTCCGAGTACAATGAGCAGTTCTTC. This gives the protein CASTRDAVSEYNEQFF. The genes are TRBV2 and TRBJ2-1; D could derive from TRBD1 or TRBD2 (5 bases each). Per the germline V gene, CDR1 is SNHLY and CDR2 is FYNNEI. The length of the CDR3 is 16 residues. The germline V and J ends were trimmed by 7 bases and 4 bases, with 20 bases remaining between them. Using reference TRBV2 and TRBJ2-1 for the parts outside the CDR3, the full variable domain is EPEVTQTPSHQVTQMGQEVILRCVPISNHLYFYWYRQILGQKVEFLVSFYNNEISEKSEIFDDQFSVERPDGSNFTLKIRSTKLEDSAMYFCASTRDAVSEYNEQFFGPGTRLTVL.

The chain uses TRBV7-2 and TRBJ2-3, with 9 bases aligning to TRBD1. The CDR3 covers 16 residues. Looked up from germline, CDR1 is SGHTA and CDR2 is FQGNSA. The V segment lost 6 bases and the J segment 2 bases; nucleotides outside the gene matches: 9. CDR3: CASRGGTGFPTDTQYF. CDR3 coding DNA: TGTGCCAGCAGGGGGGGGACAGGGTTTCCCACAGATACGCAGTATTTT.

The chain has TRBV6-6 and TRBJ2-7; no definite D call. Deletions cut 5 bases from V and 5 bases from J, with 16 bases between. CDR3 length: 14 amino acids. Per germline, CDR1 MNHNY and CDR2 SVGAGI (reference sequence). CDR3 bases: TGTGCCAGCAGTACCCCCCCGATAAACCACGAGCAGTACTTC. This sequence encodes CASSTPPINHEQYF.

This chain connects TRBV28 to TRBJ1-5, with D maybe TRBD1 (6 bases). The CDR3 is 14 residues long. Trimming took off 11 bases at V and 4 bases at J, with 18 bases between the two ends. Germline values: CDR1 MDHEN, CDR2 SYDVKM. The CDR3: CASSRGQVNQPQHF. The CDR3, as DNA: TGTGCCTCTTCCCGGGGGCAGGTTAATCAGCCCCAGCATTTT.

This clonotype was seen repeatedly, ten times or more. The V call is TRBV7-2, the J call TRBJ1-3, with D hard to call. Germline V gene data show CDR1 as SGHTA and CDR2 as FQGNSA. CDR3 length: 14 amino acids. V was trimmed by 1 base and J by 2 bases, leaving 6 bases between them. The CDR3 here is CASSLVGAGNTIYF. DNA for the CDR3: TGTGCCAGCAGCTTAGTCGGGGCTGGAAACACCATATATTTT.

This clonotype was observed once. DNA of the CDR3: TGTGCCAGCAGCCAAGATCTTCTAAGCGTATATGGCTACACCTTC. As protein: CASSQDLLSVYGYTF. The rearrangement links TRBV14 to TRBJ1-2; no clear D gene. The CDR3 contains 15 residues. Germline V gene lookup returns CDR1 SGHDN and CDR2 FVKESK. V was cut by 0 bases and J by 5 bases, with 13 bases left in between.

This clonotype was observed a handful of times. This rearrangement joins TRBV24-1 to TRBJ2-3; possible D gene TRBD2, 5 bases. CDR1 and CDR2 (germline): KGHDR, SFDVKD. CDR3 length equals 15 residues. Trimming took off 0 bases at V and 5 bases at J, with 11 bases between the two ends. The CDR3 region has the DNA TGTGCCACCAGTGATTTGGGCCAGGCGGGAGATACGCAGTATTTT. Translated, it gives CATSDLGQAGDTQYF.

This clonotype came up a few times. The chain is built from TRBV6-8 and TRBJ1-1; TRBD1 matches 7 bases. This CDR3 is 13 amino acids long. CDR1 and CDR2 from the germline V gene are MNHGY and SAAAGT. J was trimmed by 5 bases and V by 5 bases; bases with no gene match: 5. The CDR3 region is CASSKQGWTEAFF. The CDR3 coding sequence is TGTGCCAGCAGTAAACAGGGGTGGACTGAAGCTTTCTTT.

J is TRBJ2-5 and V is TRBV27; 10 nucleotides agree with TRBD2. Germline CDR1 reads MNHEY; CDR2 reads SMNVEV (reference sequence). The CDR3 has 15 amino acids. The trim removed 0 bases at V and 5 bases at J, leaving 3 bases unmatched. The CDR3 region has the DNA TGTGCCAGCAGTTTATCTCTAGCGGGAGTGGAGACCCAGTACTTC. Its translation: CASSLSLAGVETQYF.

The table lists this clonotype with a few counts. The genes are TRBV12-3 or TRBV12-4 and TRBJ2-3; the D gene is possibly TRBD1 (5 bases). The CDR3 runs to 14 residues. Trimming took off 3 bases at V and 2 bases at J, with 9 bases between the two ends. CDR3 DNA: TGTGCCAGCAGTTTGCTAGGGGTCACAGATACGCAGTATTTT. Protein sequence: CASSLLGVTDTQYF.

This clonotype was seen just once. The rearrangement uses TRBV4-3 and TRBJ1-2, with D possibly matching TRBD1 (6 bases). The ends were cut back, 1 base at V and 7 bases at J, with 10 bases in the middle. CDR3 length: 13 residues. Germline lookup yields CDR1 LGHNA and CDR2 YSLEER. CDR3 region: CASSQVQGFGYTF. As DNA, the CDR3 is TGCGCCAGCAGCCAAGTACAGGGCTTTGGCTACACCTTC.

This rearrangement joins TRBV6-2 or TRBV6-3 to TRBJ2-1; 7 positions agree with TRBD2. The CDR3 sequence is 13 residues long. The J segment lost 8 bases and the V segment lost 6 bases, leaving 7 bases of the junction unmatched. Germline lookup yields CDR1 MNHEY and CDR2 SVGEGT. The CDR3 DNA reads TGTGCCAGCAGCCCAACTAGCGACTATGAGCAGTTCTTC. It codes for CASSPTSDYEQFF.